The clone carrying this TCR beta chain was recorded many times. The antigen is not known. This specimen comes from a study of Graves' ophthalmopathy and Graves' hyperthyroidism. The wider study: At the time of initial diagnosis and before any treatment, peripheral blood was collected.

Those donors who had ophthalmopathy presented with moderate-to-severe activity, a CAS of ≥3, a NOSPECS of ≥4 and a duration under 3 months. Uncontrolled infections, pregnancy, lactation or other autoimmune diseases led to patient exclusion. Scientists amplified the TCR beta CDR3 regions from RNA transcripts. In the first round, RT-PCR was carried out with HTBI primers, and a multiplex PCR formed the second round. TCRdb used MiXCR to reprocess the multiplex PCR reads, holding one entry per CDR3 protein. Altogether under 250,000 distinct CDR3 sequences are present, under 25% being singletons, with the ten largest covering around 45%. The length of the CDR3 is 14 residues. Germline V CDR1 and CDR2: SGHAT, FQDESV (reference sequence). The V segment lost 8 bases and the J segment 7 bases; nucleotides outside the gene matches: 8. General study points: The model achieved 55% to 71% sensitivity and approximately 74% specificity for ophthalmopathy progression.

The sequencing sample was made of peripheral blood. The clonotype originates from a woman between 50 and 59 years old with Graves' ophthalmopathy. The rearrangement joins TRBV11-1 to TRBJ2-1; TRBD2 agrees at 10 bases. Here the CDR3 DNA reads TGTGCCAGCGGTTCCACTAGCGGGAATAATGAGCAGTTCTTC. Translation gives CASGSTSGNNEQFF.